This TCR beta chain was obtained from a study of T cells in Graves' hyperthyroidism and ophthalmopathy. Study context: Blood was drawn when the patient was first diagnosed and still untreated. Notes on the study in general: The model foresaw ophthalmopathy a median roughly 6.5 months prior to onset.

This clonotype was recorded many times. Antigen: not known. The source material, RNA transcripts, was used to amplify TCR beta CDR3 regions. First-round RT-PCR with HTBI primers amplified the TCR CDR3 region. TCRdb re-analysed the multiplex PCR reads in MiXCR, keeping a single row per CDR3 protein. The sample has some 440,000 distinct CDR3 sequences; 15% to 18% are singletons. The CDR3 is made up of 14 amino acids. Germline V gene sequence: CDR1 SEHNR, CDR2 FQNEAQ (reference sequence). J lost 4 bases, V lost 0 bases, and 2 bases had no gene match. Patients counted as stable if ophthalmopathy did not develop within 18 months. Thyroid ultrasound and orbital computed tomography, with clinical symptoms and serum thyroxine and TRAb, informed diagnoses.

The genes are TRBV7-9 and TRBJ2-5; 7 bases fit TRBD2. Sequenced input: blood. This clonotype was obtained from a woman between 18 and 29 years old with Graves' hyperthyroidism. CDR3: CASSLAGGSETQYF. The CDR3 DNA follows: TGTGCCAGCAGCTTAGCCGGGGGGTCAGAGACCCAGTACTTC.